These 28 T cell receptor beta chains were all obtained from the same sample, sequenced in a study of blood T cells in healthy people across ages. Sample-barcoded 5' priming and a J-beta primer mix drove a second PCR of about 7 to 12 cycles. In TCRdb, the 5' RACE reads were re-called with MiXCR into one record per CDR3 protein. The sample holds approximately 820,000 distinct CDR3 sequences; under 45% are singletons and the top ten take approximately 19%. The sample comprised blood. The receptors were gathered from a man in his sixties in good health.

This clonotype was found a few times. This may arise from a read error, as a much more abundant clone is one base away. The chain links TRBV5-1 to TRBJ1-1; D is unclear. This CDR3 comprises 15 residues. The germline V gene has CDR1 SGHRS and CDR2 YFSETQ. V dropped 0 bases and J dropped 3 bases, with 12 bases sitting between them. The CDR3 nucleotides are TGCGCCAGCAGCTTGGTCGGTGGATCCGACACTGAAGCTTTCTTT. It is translated as CASSLVGGSDTEAFF.

The chain couples TRBV7-2 to TRBJ1-2; possibly TRBD1 for D (5 bases). Germline CDR1 is SGHTA and CDR2 is FQGNSA. Between the trimmed V and J ends, which lost 1 base and 6 bases, there was a span of 12 bases. The CDR3 runs to 14 residues. The CDR3 here is CASSLEIGANGYTF. CDR3 nucleotides: TGTGCCAGCAGCTTAGAGATTGGGGCCAATGGCTACACCTTC.

The chain carries TRBV3-1 and TRBJ2-7, with 7 bases identical to TRBD1. The CDR3 sequence is 16 residues long. From germline, CDR1 is LGHDT and CDR2 YNNKEL (reference sequence). V shed 1 base and J 2 bases; nucleotides not matched to a gene: 8. The CDR3 coding sequence is TGTGCCAGCAGCCAAGCCCCAGGGGGTATACCCTACGAGCAGTACTTC. It encodes CASSQAPGGIPYEQYF.

This clonotype occurred a few times. The CDR3 nucleotides read TGTGCCAGCGCCAGGAACGGGCAGCCCCAGCATTTT. Its translation is CASARNGQPQHF. The V call is TRBV2, the J call TRBJ1-5; D is unclear. CDR3 size: 12 residues. Trimming took off 8 bases at V and 7 bases at J, with 12 bases between the two ends. CDR1 and CDR2 (germline): SNHLY, FYNNEI.

This rearrangement joins TRBV11-3 to TRBJ2-5; the D gene is possibly TRBD1 (6 bases). The DNA end is a closer match to TRBJ2-7, so the J assignment may be wrong. There are 13 residues in the CDR3. Germline CDR1 SGHNT, CDR2 YENEEA. Written as DNA, the CDR3 is TGTGCCAGCAGCCGAACGGGCAGGGGCGAGCAGTACTTC. Protein sequence: CASSRTGRGEQYF.

This clonotype has only a few counts. CDR3 sequence (DNA): TGCTCGTGGGGGGCCCAAGAGACCCAGTACTTC. It codes for CSWGAQETQYF. V gene TRBV20-1 combines with J gene TRBJ2-5; D may be TRBD1 or TRBD2 (6 bases each). The length of the CDR3 is 11 residues. Germline V gene lookup returns CDR1 DFQATT and CDR2 SNEGSKA (reference sequence).

This clonotype was counted between two and nine times. In DNA form, the CDR3 reads TGTGCCACCAGTGATAAAACCCAGGTCGGCGTCCTGACTTTC. Translation gives CATSDKTQVGVLTF. The chain has TRBV24-1 and TRBJ2-6; no firm D call. The V and J ends lost 3 bases and 12 bases respectively, with 14 bases between them. Germline-derived CDR1 and CDR2 are KGHDR and SFDVKD. The CDR3 covers 14 residues.

The chain recombines TRBV29-1 with TRBJ2-1, with 11 bases that match TRBD2. Germline CDR1 is SQVTM and CDR2 is ANQGSEA. V was clipped by 2 bases and J by 13 bases; unmatched bases: 10. This CDR3 comprises 14 residues. CDR3 sequence (DNA): TGCAGCGTTGAAACGGGTAGCGGGGGGGAGACCCAGTTCTTC. It encodes CSVETGSGGETQFF.

This clonotype was observed a few times. The chain carries TRBV13 and TRBJ2-5; D tentatively reads TRBD1 or TRBD2 (5 bases each). V was shortened by 5 bases and J by 0 bases, with 13 bases between the two germline ends. CDR1 is PRHDT and CDR2 is FYEKMQ in the germline V gene (reference sequence). This CDR3 spans 15 amino acids. The CDR3 nucleotides read TGTGCCAGCAGCAAGCCGGGACGGTACCAAGAGACCCAGTACTTC. This codes for CASSKPGRYQETQYF. The full variable domain, completed using reference TRBV13 and TRBJ2-5, is AAGVIQSPRHLIKEKRETATLKCYPIPRHDTVYWYQQGPGQDPQFLISFYEKMQSDKGSIPDRFSAQQFSDYHSELNMSSLELGDSALYFCASSKPGRYQETQYFGPGTRLLVL.

About this clonotype itself: A much larger clone lies one base from this, so it may be a read error. This chain links TRBV29-1 with TRBJ2-4, with D perhaps matching TRBD1 (6 bases). Near its end, the DNA agrees better with TRBJ2-7, so the J call may be wrong. From germline, CDR1 is SQVTM and CDR2 ANQGSEA. The CDR3 consists of 12 residues. This CDR3 reads CSVEGQAYEQYF. The CDR3 DNA follows: TGCAGCGTTGAAGGACAGGCCTACGAGCAGTACTTC.

A few counts support this clonotype. This rearrangement joins TRBV3-1 to TRBJ2-1, with D hard to call. V lost 1 base, J lost 5 bases, and 9 bases lay in between. Looked up from germline, CDR1 is LGHDT and CDR2 is YNNKEL (reference sequence). The CDR3 totals 14 residues. This chain's CDR3 is CASSQGVSNNEQFF. CDR3 DNA sequence: TGTGCCAGCAGCCAAGGGGTCAGTAACAATGAGCAGTTCTTC.

The V gene is TRBV5-1, the J gene TRBJ2-5; D is possibly TRBD1 or TRBD2 (5 bases each). Trimming removed 0 bases at V and 11 bases at J, with 14 bases between. Germline CDR1 and CDR2: SGHRS and YFSETQ. The CDR3 sequence is 13 residues long. The CDR3 is CASSLGSKGEQYF. CDR3 nucleotides: TGCGCCAGCAGCTTGGGTTCCAAAGGGGAGCAGTACTTC.

This chain connects TRBV18 to TRBJ1-1, with 7 bases lining up with TRBD1. Germline V gene lookup returns CDR1 KGHSH and CDR2 LQKENI. The J segment lost 4 bases and the V segment lost 4 bases, leaving 6 bases of the junction unmatched. This CDR3 has 14 amino acids. The CDR3 DNA is TGTGCCAGCTCACGGCAGGGGGAGGGCACTGAAGCTTTCTTT. This encodes CASSRQGEGTEAFF.

CDR3: CSDYRVGNEQFF. Here the CDR3 DNA reads TGCAGCGATTACAGGGTGGGCAATGAGCAGTTCTTC. J is TRBJ2-1 and V is TRBV29-1; tentative D call: TRBD1 (6 bases). Germline CDR1 reads SQVTM; CDR2 reads ANQGSEA. The CDR3 covers 12 residues. Trimming shortened V by 7 bases and J by 6 bases, and 13 bases separated the two germline ends.

The V call is TRBV12-3 or TRBV12-4, the J call TRBJ1-5; the D gene is possibly TRBD1 (5 bases). The CDR3 loop spans 14 amino acids. The V end was cut by 3 bases, the J end by 6 bases, with 12 bases between. In DNA, the CDR3 is TGTGCCAGCAGTTTGGGTGGGGCTACTCAGCCCCAGCATTTT. Its translation is CASSLGGATQPQHF.

Of note for this clonotype: This may arise from a read error, as a much more abundant clone is one base away. V gene TRBV29-1 combines with J gene TRBJ2-1; D perhaps matches TRBD2 (6 bases). Germline V gene lookup returns CDR1 SQVTM and CDR2 ANQGSEA. The CDR3 has 13 amino acids. Trimming took 7 bases from V and 10 from J, leaving 20 bases between them. The CDR3 region has the DNA TGCAGCGCCCGACAGCGGGTCCACTACGAGCAGTTCTTC. Amino acid sequence: CSARQRVHYEQFF.

This clonotype showed up just once. The rearrangement joins TRBV2 to TRBJ1-5; 8 bases match TRBD1. The germline V gene has CDR1 SNHLY and CDR2 FYNNEI. This CDR3 contains 13 residues. After removal of 8 bases from V and 0 bases from J, the junction contained 0 bases not matched to a gene. CDR3 sequence reads: CASDRGSNQPQHF. The CDR3 coding sequence is TGTGCCAGCGACAGGGGTAGCAATCAGCCCCAGCATTTT.

This clonotype was counted a few times. The chain has TRBV29-1 and TRBJ2-1, with 8 bases aligning to TRBD1. This CDR3 spans 14 amino acids. With 4 bases clipped from V and 6 bases from J, the junction kept 8 bases outside the gene matches. Germline lookup yields CDR1 SQVTM and CDR2 ANQGSEA. In nucleotides, the CDR3 is TGCAGCGTTGGACGACAGGGGTGGGGCAATGAGCAGTTCTTC. This encodes CSVGRQGWGNEQFF.

This sequence joins TRBV10-3 and TRBJ2-7; 10 bases map to TRBD2. V lost 10 bases, J lost 4 bases, and 7 bases stayed unmatched. Germline CDR1 is ENHRY and CDR2 is SYGVKD. This CDR3 has 13 residues. CDR3 in DNA: TGTGCCAGCGGGACTAGCGCCCCATACGAGCAGTACTTC. Translation gives CASGTSAPYEQYF.

The V and J genes are TRBV21-1 and TRBJ1-5. TRBV21-1 is noted as a pseudogene. The length of the CDR3 is 15 residues. CDR3 residues: CASSWSGRGNQPQHF. The CDR3 DNA is TGTGCCAGCAGCTGGTCCGGCAGGGGCAATCAGCCCCAGCATTTT.

The chain has TRBV11-2 and TRBJ2-1; possible D gene TRBD1, 7 bases. CDR1 and CDR2 from the germline V gene are SGHAT and FQNNGV. CDR3 size: 14 residues. V dropped 4 bases and J dropped 12 bases, with 19 bases sitting between them. The CDR3 reads CASSSPASRDRQFF. DNA of the CDR3: TGTGCCAGCAGCTCGCCAGCCTCGCGGGACAGGCAGTTCTTC.

V gene TRBV12-3 or TRBV12-4 combines with J gene TRBJ2-5; 10 bases fit TRBD1. Trimming removed 6 bases from V and 5 bases from J; junction bases left unmatched: 9. The CDR3 spans 15 residues. The CDR3 DNA reads TGTGCCAGCAGACCCGGGACAGGGGCTTCCGAGACCCAGTACTTC. It yields the protein CASRPGTGASETQYF.

The table lists this clonotype with a count of one. In DNA, the CDR3 is TGTGCCAGCAGTGGGGAGCTACAGTTCTTC. It is translated as CASSGELQFF. The J gene is TRBJ2-1, the V gene TRBV2; TRBD2 might be the D (5 bases). This CDR3 has 10 residues. Germline values: CDR1 SNHLY, CDR2 FYNNEI. Trimming left V 4 bases short and J 13 bases short, with 8 bases between.

The chain links TRBV29-1 to TRBJ2-5; maybe TRBD1 (6 bases). Between the trimmed V and J ends, which lost 4 bases and 5 bases, there was a span of 14 bases. The CDR3 spans 13 residues. Germline CDR1 SQVTM, CDR2 ANQGSEA. CDR3 region: CSVAVGGRETQYF. DNA of the CDR3: TGCAGCGTTGCTGTAGGGGGACGCGAGACCCAGTACTTC.

This clonotype has only a few counts. The chain recombines TRBV6-5 with TRBJ1-1; no clear D gene. The V and J ends lost 6 bases and 5 bases respectively, with 10 bases between them. CDR1 is MNHEY and CDR2 is SVGAGI in the germline V gene. The CDR3 consists of 12 residues. The CDR3 region has the DNA TGTGCCAGCAGGGGCTCGGGGACTGAAGCTTTCTTT. Protein: CASRGSGTEAFF.

J is TRBJ2-1 and V is TRBV9, with D hard to call. CDR3 length: 13 residues. Between the trimmed V and J ends, which lost 0 bases and 8 bases, there was a span of 9 bases. Germline V gene sequence: CDR1 SGDLS, CDR2 YYNGEE. CDR3 nucleotide sequence: TGTGCCAGCAGCGTAGGAACTGTCCATGAGCAGTTCTTC. It yields the protein CASSVGTVHEQFF.

The rearrangement uses TRBV13 and TRBJ2-3; 10 nucleotides match TRBD2. CDR3 length: 13 amino acids. The V and J ends lost 5 bases and 8 bases, in that order; junction bases with no gene match: 4. Germline values: CDR1 PRHDT, CDR2 FYEKMQ (reference sequence). CDR3 in DNA: TGTGCCAGCAGCGGGTCTAGCGGGGGTACGCAGTATTTT. Residues: CASSGSSGGTQYF.

This clonotype has more than one count but fewer than ten. CDR3 in DNA: TGCGCCAGCAGCCAAGATCAAGTCAGCGGTGGCCTCGGTACGCAGTATTTT. Its translation: CASSQDQVSGGLGTQYF. The rearrangement uses TRBV4-3 and TRBJ2-3; tentative D call: TRBD2 (5 bases). Trimming cost V 0 bases and J 8 bases, with 21 bases left between them. Germline CDR1 reads LGHNA; CDR2 reads YSLEER. This CDR3 is 17 amino acids long.